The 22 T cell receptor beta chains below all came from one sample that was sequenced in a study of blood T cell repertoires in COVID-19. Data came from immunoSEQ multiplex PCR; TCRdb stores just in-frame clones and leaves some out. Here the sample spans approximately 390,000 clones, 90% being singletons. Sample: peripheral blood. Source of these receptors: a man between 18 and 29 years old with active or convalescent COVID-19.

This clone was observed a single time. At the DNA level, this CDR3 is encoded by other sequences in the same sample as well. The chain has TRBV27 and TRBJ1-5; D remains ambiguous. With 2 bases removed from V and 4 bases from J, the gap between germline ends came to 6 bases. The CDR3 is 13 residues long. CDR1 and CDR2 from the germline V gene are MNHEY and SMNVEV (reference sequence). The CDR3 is CASSLAGNQPQHF. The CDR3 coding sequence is TGTGCCAGCAGTTTAGCGGGTAATCAGCCCCAGCATTTT.

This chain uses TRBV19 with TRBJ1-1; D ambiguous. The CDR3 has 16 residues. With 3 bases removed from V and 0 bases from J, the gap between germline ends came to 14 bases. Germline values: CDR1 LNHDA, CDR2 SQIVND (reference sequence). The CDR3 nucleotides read TGTGCCAGTAGTATTTTGATTGGCAGGATGAACACTGAAGCTTTCTTT. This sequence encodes CASSILIGRMNTEAFF.

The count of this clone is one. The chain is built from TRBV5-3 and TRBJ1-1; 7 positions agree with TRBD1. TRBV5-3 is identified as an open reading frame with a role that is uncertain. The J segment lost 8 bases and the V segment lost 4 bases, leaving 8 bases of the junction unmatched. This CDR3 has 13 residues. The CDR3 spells CARSNRQGEEAFF. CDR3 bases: TGTGCCAGAAGCAACCGACAGGGAGAAGAAGCTTTCTTT.

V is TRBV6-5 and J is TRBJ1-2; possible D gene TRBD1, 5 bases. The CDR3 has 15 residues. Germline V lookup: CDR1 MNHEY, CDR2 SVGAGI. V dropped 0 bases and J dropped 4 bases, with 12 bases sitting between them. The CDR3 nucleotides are TGTGCCAGCAGTTACTCGACGCGGGGCGCCTATGGCTACACCTTC. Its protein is CASSYSTRGAYGYTF.

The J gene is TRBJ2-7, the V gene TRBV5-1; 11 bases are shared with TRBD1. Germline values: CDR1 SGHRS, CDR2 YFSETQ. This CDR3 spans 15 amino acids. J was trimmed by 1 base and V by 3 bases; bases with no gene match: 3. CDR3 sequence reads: CASSSGQGASYEQYF. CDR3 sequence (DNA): TGCGCCAGCAGCTCCGGACAGGGGGCATCCTACGAGCAGTACTTC.

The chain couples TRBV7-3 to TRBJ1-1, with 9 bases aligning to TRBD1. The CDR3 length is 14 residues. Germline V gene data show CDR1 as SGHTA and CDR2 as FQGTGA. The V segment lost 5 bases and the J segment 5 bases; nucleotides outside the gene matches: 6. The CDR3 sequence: CASSTGGARTEAFF. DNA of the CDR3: TGTGCCAGCAGCACAGGGGGCGCGAGGACTGAAGCTTTCTTT.

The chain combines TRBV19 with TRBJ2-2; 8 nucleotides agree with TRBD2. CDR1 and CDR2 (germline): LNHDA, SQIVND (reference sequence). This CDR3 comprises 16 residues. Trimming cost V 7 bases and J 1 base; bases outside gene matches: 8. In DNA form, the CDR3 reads TGTGCCAGTAAATCGCCGGGGGGGAGGAACACCGGGGAGCTGTTTTTT. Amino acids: CASKSPGGRNTGELFF. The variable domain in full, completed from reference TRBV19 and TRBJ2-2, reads DGGITQSPKYLFRKEGQNVTLSCEQNLNHDAMYWYRQDPGQGLRLIYYSQIVNDFQKGDIAEGYSVSREKKESFPLTVTSAQKNPTAFYLCASKSPGGRNTGELFFGEGSRLTVL.

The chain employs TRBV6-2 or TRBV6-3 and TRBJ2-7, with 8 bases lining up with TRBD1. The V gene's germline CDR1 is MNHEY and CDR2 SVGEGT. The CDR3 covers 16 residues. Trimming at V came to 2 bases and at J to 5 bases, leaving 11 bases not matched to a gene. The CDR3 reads CASSYLIRTGSHEQYF. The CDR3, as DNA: TGTGCCAGCAGTTACCTCATAAGGACAGGGAGCCACGAGCAGTACTTC.

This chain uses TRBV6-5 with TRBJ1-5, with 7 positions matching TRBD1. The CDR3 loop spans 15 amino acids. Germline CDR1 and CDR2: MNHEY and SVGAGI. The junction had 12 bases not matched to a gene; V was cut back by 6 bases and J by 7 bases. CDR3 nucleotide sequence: TGTGCCAGCAGAAAGACAGGGCCTTCATTACAGCCCCAGCATTTT. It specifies CASRKTGPSLQPQHF.

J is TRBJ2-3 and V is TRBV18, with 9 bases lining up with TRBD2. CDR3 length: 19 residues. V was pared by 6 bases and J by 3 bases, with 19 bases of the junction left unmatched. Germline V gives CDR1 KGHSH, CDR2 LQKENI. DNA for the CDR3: TGTGCCAGCTCGAGGGGACTAGCTACGGGAGTTCCGTTGACAGATACGCAGTATTTT. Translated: CASSRGLATGVPLTDTQYF. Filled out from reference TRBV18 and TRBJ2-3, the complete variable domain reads NAGVMQNPRHLVRRRGQEARLRCSPMKGHSHVYWYRQLPEEGLKFMVYLQKENIIDESGMPKERFSAEFPKEGPSILRIQQVVRGDSAAYFCASSRGLATGVPLTDTQYFGPGTRLTVL.

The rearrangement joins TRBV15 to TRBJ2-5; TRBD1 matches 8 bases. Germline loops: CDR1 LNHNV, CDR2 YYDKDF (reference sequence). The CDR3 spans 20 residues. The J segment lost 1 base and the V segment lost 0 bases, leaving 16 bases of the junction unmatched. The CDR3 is CATSRDLMQGARAGQETQYF. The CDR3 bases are TGTGCCACCAGCAGAGATTTAATGCAGGGGGCGAGAGCGGGCCAAGAGACCCAGTACTTC.

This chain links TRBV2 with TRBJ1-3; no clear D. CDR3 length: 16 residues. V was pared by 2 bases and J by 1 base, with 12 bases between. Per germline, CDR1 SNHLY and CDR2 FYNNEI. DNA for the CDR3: TGTGCCAGCAGTGAATACCAAACAGCTTCTGGAAACACCATATATTTT. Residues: CASSEYQTASGNTIYF. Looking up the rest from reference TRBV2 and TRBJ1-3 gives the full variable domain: EPEVTQTPSHQVTQMGQEVILRCVPISNHLYFYWYRQILGQKVEFLVSFYNNEISEKSEIFDDQFSVERPDGSNFTLKIRSTKLEDSAMYFCASSEYQTASGNTIYFGEGSWLTVV.

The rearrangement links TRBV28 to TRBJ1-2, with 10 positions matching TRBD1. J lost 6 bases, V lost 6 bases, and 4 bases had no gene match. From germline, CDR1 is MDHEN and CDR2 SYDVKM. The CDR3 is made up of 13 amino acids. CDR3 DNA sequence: TGTGCCAGCAGGATAGACAGGGGGCATGGCTACACCTTC. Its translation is CASRIDRGHGYTF.

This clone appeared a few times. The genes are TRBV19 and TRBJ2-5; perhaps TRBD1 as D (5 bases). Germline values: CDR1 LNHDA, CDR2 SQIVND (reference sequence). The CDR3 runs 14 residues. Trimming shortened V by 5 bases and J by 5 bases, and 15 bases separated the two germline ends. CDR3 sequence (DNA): TGTGCCAGTAGTTCGAGAACCCCAGGGGAGACCCAGTACTTC. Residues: CASSSRTPGETQYF.

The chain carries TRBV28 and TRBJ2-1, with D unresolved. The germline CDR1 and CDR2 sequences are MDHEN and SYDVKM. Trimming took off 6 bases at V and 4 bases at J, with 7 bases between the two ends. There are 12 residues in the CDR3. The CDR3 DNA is TGTGCCAGCAGCGTCACATACAATGAGCAGTTCTTC. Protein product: CASSVTYNEQFF.

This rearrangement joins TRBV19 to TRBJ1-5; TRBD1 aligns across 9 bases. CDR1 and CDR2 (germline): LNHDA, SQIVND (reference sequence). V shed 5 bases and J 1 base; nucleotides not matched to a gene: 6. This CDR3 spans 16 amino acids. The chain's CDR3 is CASSRADRGSNQPQHF. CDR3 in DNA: TGTGCCAGTAGTCGAGCGGACAGGGGAAGCAATCAGCCCCAGCATTTT.

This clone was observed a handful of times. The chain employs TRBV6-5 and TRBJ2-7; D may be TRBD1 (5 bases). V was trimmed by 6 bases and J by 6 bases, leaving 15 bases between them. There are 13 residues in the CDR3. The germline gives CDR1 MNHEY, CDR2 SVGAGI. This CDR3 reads CASSLTGATEQYF. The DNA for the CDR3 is TGTGCCAGCAGCCTCACAGGAGCCACCGAGCAGTACTTC.

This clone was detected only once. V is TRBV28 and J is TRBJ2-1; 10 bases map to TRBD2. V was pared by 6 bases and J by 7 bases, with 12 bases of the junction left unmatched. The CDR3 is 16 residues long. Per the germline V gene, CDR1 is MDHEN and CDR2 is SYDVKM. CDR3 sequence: CASSRLGTSERNEQFF. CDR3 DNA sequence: TGTGCCAGCAGCCGCCTAGGGACTAGCGAAAGGAATGAGCAGTTCTTC.

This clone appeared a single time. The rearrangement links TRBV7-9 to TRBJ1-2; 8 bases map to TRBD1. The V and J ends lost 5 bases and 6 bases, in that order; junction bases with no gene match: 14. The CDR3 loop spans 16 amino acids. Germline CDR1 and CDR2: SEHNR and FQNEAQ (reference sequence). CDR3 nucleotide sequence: TGTGCCAGCAGCCCAAGACAGGGGACAGTCGGGAATGGCTACACCTTC. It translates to CASSPRQGTVGNGYTF. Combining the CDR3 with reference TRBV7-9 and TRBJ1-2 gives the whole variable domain DTGVSQNPRHKITKRGQNVTFRCDPISEHNRLYWYRQTLGQGPEFLTYFQNEAQLEKSRLLSDRFSAERPKGSFSTLEIQRTEQGDSAMYLCASSPRQGTVGNGYTFGSGTRLTVV.

CDR3 sequence: CASSLDRKFTGELFF. For the CDR3, the DNA is TGTGCCAGCAGCTTGGACAGGAAATTCACCGGGGAGCTGTTTTTT. This chain joins TRBV5-6 and TRBJ2-2, with TRBD1 as a possible D gene (5 bases). Germline loops: CDR1 SGHDT, CDR2 YYEEEE. Trimming shortened V by 0 bases and J by 4 bases, and 10 bases separated the two germline ends. The length of the CDR3 is 15 residues.

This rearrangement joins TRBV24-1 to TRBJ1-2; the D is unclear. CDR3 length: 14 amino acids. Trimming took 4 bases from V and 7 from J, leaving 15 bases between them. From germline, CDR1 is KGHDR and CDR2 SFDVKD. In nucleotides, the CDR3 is TGTGCCACCAGTGACCACTCTCGAGATAGTGGCTACACCTTC. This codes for CATSDHSRDSGYTF.

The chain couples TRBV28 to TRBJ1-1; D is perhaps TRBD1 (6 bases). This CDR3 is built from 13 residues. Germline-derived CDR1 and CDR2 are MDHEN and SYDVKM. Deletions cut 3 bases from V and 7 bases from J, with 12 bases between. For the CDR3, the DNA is TGTGCCAGCAGTTTGCGACAGGTTATTGAAGCTTTCTTT. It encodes CASSLRQVIEAFF.